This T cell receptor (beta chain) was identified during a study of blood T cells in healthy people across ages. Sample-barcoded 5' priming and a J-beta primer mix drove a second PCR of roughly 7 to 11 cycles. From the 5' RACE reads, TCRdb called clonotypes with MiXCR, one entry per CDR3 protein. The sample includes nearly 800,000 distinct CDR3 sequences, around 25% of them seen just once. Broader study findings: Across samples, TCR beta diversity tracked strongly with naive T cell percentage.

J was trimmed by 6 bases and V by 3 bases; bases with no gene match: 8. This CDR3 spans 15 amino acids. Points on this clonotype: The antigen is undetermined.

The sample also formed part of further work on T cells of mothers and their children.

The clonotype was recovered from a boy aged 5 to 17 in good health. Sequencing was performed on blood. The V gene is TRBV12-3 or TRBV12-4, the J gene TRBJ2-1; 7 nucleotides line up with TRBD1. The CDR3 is CASSFPGQVINEQFF. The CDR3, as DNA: TGTGCCAGCAGTTTCCCCGGACAGGTCATCAATGAGCAGTTCTTC.